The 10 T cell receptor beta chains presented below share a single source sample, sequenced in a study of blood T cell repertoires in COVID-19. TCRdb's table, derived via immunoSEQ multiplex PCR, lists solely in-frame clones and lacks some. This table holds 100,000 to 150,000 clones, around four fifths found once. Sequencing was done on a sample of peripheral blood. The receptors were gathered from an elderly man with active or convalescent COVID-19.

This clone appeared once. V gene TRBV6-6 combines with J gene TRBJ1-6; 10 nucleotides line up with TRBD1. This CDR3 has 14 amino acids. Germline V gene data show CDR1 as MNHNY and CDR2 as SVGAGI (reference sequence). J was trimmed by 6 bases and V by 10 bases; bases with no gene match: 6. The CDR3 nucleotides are TGTGCCACCGGGACAGGGGCGGGTAATTCACCCCTCCACTTT. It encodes CATGTGAGNSPLHF.

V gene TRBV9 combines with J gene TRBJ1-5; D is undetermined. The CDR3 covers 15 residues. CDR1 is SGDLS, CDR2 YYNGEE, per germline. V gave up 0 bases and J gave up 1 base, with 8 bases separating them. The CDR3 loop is CASSVAGNSNQPQHF. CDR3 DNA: TGTGCCAGCAGCGTAGCTGGCAACAGCAATCAGCCCCAGCATTTT.

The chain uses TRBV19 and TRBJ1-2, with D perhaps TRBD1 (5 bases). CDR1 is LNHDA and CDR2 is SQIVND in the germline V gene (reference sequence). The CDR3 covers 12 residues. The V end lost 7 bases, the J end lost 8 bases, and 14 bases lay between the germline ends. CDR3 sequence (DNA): TGTGCCAGTACGACGGATTCAGGGGGCTACACCTTC. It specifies CASTTDSGGYTF.

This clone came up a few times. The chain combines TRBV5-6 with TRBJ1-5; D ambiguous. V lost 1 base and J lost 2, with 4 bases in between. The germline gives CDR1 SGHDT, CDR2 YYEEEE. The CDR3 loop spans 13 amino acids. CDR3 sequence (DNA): TGTGCCAGCAGCTTGTTCGGCAATCAGCCCCAGCATTTT. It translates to CASSLFGNQPQHF.

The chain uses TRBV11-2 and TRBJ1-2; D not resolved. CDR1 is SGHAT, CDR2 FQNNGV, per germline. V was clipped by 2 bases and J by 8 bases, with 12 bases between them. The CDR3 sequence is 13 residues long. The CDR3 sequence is CASSLYMASGYTF. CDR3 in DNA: TGTGCCAGCAGCTTATATATGGCCTCCGGCTACACCTTC.

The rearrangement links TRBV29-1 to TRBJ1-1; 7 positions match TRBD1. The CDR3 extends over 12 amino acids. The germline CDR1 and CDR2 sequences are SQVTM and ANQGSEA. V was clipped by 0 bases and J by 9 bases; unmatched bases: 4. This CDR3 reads CSVEDGTVQAFF. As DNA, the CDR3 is TGCAGCGTTGAAGATGGGACAGTCCAAGCTTTCTTT.

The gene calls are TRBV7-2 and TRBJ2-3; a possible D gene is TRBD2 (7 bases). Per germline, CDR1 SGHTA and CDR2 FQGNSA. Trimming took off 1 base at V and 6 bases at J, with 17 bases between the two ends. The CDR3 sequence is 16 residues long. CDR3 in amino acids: CASSLGSRGAFDTQYF. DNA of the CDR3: TGTGCCAGCAGCTTAGGTTCCCGGGGGGCCTTTGATACGCAGTATTTT.

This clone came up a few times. The CDR3 region is CASKIQMNTEAFF. CDR3 sequence (DNA): TGTGCCAGCAAAATCCAAATGAACACTGAAGCTTTCTTT. The chain is built from TRBV11-1 and TRBJ1-1; D unresolved. Between the trimmed V and J ends, which lost 7 bases and 0 bases, there was a span of 9 bases. The germline gives CDR1 SGHAT, CDR2 FQDESV (reference sequence). This CDR3 spans 13 amino acids.

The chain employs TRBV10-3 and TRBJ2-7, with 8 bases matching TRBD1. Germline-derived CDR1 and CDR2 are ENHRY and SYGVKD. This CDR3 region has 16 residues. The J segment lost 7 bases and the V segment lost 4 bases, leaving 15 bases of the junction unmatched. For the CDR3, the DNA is TGTGCCATCAGTGTTCAGCAGGGGGCGGGTGCGAGGGAGCAGTACTTC. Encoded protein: CAISVQQGAGAREQYF.

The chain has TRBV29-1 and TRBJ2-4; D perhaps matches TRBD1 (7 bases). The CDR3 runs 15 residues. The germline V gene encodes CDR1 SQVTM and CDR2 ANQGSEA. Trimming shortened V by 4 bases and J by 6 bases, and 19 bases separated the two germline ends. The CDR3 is CSVAGAGGLTNIQYF. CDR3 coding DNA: TGCAGCGTTGCGGGGGCAGGGGGTTTGACAAACATTCAGTACTTC.